This entry features one T cell receptor beta chain sequence. This clonotype has ten or more counts. What this receptor recognizes is not known. The input lacks base qualities; no much larger clone sits a single base away. CDR1 MDHEN and CDR2 SYDVKM are derived from the germline V gene. V loses 5 bases of germline sequence and J loses 1 base, and the interval between the two ends is 5 bases. Reading from cysteine to phenylalanine, the CDR3 counts 12 amino acids. Of all the DNA, just the CDR3 is kept, 36 bases in frame from base 1. Receptor libraries were prepared by PCR. For sequencing, an Illumina HiSeq 4000 was employed. Bulk TCR libraries were made following a previously described method, with the TCR primers given in Table S5. Total RNA was purified with the Qiagen AllPrep DNA/RNA kit. Reads from multiple sequencing runs of the same library were pooled before analysis. As for the authors' bioinformatics: Reads were retained only if their TCR constant sequence matched exactly, and those retained reads were trimmed to 150 nt and grouped according to their 12-nt molecular barcodes. Reads in each barcode group were sub-clustered using a 15% Levenshtein threshold, and a quality-weighted consensus sequence was built for each RNA molecule. Non-functional sequences were excluded, and lower-count sequences lying one edit away from another sequence were also excluded. Barcode sub-clusters with fewer than 20% of the maximum read count were removed, based on fitting two negative binomial distributions. TCRdb reworked the public reads: Q25 trimming with fastp, MiXCR clone assembly, productive beta chains retained. Every distinct CDR3 protein forms one entry, paired with its most common genes and DNA. These V and J calls rely on TCRdb rather than the paper's analysis. In all, the sample holds 75,000 to 100,000 distinct CDR3 sequences, and about 20% of those were seen once. The leading ten clones occupy roughly 0.93% of the sample.

Libraries of naive CD8 T cells were generated from around 20,000 to 1,000,000 sorted cells, with 10%, 30% or 50% of the purified RNA used. Naive CD8 T cells, defined as CD8+CD4-CCR7+CD45RA+, were FACS-sorted into RLT Plus buffer on a BD FACSAria II. Approximately 9 TCR copies' worth of Jurkat RNA were spiked into 20,000-1,000,000 naive CD8 T cell samples to test detection sensitivity. CD8 T cells were enriched with RosetteSep CD8+ T Cell Enrichment Cocktail and Ficoll-Paque, followed by ACK red cell lysis. The sample originates from a study of molecular identifiers for immune sequencing clone quantification listed by TCRdb under 2018. At the level of the whole study: For a replicate experiment, the RNA from either approximately 20,000 or 100,000 naive CD8 T cells was divided into five aliquots, and four of those aliquots went on to sequencing. The study was a methods study using CD8 T cells to benchmark molecular-identifier clustering-based TCR repertoire sequencing (MIDCIRS) and TCR RNA copy counting. What the authors observed across the whole study: Without barcode sub-clustering, chimeric consensus sequences inflated TCR diversity; chimeras reached as high as 47%. Approximately 2.7 recovered TCR RNA copies per cell were obtained by modeling, versus about 9 by digital PCR, implying a capture efficiency of approximately 27%. Identical TCR molecules sharing a barcode could cause highly expanded clone sizes to be underestimated. In CMV-specific effector cells, clones with more than 20 RNA copies contained over 98% of molecules, whereas in naive cells such clones contained under 1% of molecules. Naive libraries contained spiked-in Jurkat TCR RNA (approximately nine copies' worth), which is not part of the donor repertoire. A single cell's worth of spiked-in Jurkat TCR RNA was reported detectable even among around 1 million naive CD8 T cells.

The chain couples TRBV28 to TRBJ1-1; no D gene call is confident. Specimen: naive CD8+ T cells from blood, with Jurkat cell RNA spiked in. Read against the paper, the sample's cell subset or site label means: FACS-sorted CD8+CD4-CCR7+CD45RA+ naive T cells. This TCR came from a human donor in good health. Some libraries in this study had Jurkat cell RNA spiked in. The CDR3 reads CASSTPNTEAFF. The nucleotide sequence reads as follows: TGTGCCAGCAGTACACCGAACACTGAAGCTTTCTTT.